This TCR beta chain was identified during a study of blood T cell repertoires in COVID-19. Study as a whole: There were acute and convalescent COVID-19 samples, and they came from the United States, Italy and Spain. The cDNA or gDNA used as material had been derived from T cells, B-cell-depleted T cells, or PBMCs.

Methods used by the authors: Nucleated cell counts were estimated from reference gene primer amplification. Measured with immunoSEQ multiplex PCR; TCRdb has only the in-frame clones, and not every one. The V and J calls and clone size were taken over from that table, and D and trimming were inferred from the DNA. Of approximately 70,000 clones in the sample, around 91% were seen once. This clone is a singleton in its sample. Per germline, CDR1 MDHEN and CDR2 SYDVKM. There are 14 residues in the CDR3. Germline trimming cut 4 bases from V and 3 bases from J; bases unmatched to any gene: 2. Input material: peripheral blood. The chain joins TRBV28 to TRBJ2-7; 11 nucleotides match TRBD1. This clonotype originated in a human donor in a cohort sampled during active COVID-19. Here the CDR3 reads CASSWDRGGYEQYF. The CDR3, as DNA: TGTGCCAGCAGTTGGGACAGGGGGGGCTACGAGCAGTACTTC.